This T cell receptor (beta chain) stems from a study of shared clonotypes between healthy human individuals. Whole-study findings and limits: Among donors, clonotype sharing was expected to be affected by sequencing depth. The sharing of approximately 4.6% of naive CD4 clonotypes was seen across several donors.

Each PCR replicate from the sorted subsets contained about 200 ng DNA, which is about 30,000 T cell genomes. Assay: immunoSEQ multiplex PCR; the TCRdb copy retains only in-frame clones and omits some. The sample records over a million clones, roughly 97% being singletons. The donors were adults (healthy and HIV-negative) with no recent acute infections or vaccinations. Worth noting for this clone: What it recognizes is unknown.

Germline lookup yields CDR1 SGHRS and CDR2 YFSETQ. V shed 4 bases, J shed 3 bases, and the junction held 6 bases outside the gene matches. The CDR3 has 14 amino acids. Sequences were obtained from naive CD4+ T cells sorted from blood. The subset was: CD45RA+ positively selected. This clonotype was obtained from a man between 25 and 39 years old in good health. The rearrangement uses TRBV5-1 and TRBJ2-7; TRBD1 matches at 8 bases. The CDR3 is CASSPGQGYYEQYF. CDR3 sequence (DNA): TGCGCCAGCAGCCCCGGACAGGGATACTACGAGCAGTACTTC.